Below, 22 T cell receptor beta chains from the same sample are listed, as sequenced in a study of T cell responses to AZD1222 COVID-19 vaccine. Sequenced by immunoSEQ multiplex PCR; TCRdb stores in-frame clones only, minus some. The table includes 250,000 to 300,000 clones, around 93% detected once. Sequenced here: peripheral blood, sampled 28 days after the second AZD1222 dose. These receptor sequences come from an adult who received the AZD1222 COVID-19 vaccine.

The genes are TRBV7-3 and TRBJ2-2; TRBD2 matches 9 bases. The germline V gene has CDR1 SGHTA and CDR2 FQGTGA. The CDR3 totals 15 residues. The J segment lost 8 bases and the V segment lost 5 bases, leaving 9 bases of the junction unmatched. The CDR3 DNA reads TGTGCCAGCAGCATGGGACTAGCCCACAGTGGGGAGCTGTTTTTT. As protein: CASSMGLAHSGELFF.

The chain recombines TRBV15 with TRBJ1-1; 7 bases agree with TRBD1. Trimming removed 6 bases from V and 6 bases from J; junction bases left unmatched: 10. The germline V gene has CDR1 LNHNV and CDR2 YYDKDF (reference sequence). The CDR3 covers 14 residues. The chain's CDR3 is CATSRTGSGPEAFF. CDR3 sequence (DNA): TGTGCCACCAGTCGGACAGGAAGTGGTCCTGAAGCTTTCTTT.

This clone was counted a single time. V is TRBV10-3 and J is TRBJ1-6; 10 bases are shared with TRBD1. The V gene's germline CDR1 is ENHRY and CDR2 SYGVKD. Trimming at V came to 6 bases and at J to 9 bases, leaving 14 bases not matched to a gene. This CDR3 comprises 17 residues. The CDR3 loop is CAISEKEGTGVGSPLHF. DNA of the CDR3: TGTGCCATCAGCGAGAAAGAAGGGACAGGGGTGGGTTCACCCCTCCACTTT.

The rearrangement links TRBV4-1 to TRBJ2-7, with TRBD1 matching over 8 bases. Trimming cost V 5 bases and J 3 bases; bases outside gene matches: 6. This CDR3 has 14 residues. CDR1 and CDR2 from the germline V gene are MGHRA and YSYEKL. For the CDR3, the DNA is TGCGCCAGCAGCAAGACAGGGGTTGACTACGAGCAGTACTTC. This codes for CASSKTGVDYEQYF.

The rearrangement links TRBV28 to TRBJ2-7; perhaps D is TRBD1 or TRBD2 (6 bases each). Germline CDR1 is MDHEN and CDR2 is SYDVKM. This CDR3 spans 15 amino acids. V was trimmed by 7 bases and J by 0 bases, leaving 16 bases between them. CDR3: CASIPRGPSSYEQYF. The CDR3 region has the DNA TGTGCCAGCATTCCTCGGGGGCCGAGCTCCTACGAGCAGTACTTC.

CDR3 DNA: TGTGCCAGCTCCGGAGGGAGGCAGCCCCAGCATTTT. It yields the protein CASSGGRQPQHF. This chain connects TRBV6-6 to TRBJ1-5; D not certain. Trimming removed 8 bases at V and 7 bases at J, with 12 bases between. This CDR3 has 12 residues. Germline V gene sequence: CDR1 MNHNY, CDR2 SVGAGI (reference sequence).

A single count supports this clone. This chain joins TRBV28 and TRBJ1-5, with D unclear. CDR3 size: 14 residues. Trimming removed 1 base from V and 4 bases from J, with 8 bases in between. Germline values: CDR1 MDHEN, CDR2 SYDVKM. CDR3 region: CASSLSGINQPQHF. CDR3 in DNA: TGTGCCAGCAGTTTATCCGGGATAAATCAGCCCCAGCATTTT.

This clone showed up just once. CDR3 nucleotide sequence: TGTGCCAGCAGCCCGATGTATAATTCACCCCTCCACTTT. It translates to CASSPMYNSPLHF. The chain employs TRBV16 and TRBJ1-6, with D unresolved. Trimming stripped 4 bases from V and 4 bases from J, with 5 bases between. This CDR3 contains 13 residues. Germline V gene data show CDR1 as KGHSY and CDR2 as FQNENV.

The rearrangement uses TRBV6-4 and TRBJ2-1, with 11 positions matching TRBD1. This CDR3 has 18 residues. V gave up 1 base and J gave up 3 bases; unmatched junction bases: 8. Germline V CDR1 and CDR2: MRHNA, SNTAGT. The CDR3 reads CASSDYDIGTGGYNEQFF. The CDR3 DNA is TGTGCCAGCAGTGACTACGACATTGGGACAGGGGGCTACAATGAGCAGTTCTTC.

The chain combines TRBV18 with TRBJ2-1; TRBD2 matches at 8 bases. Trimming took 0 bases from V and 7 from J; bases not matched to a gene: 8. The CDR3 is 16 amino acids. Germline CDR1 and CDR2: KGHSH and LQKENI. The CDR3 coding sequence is TGTGCCAGCTCACCACCGGACGGGAGGGCCAGGAATGAGCAGTTCTTC. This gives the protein CASSPPDGRARNEQFF.

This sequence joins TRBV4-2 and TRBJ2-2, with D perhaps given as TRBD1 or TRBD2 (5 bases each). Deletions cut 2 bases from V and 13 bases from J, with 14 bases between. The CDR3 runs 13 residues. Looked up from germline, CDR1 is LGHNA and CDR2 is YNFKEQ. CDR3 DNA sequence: TGTGCCAGCAGCCAACCGGGGCAGCCGGGGCTGTTTTTT. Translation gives CASSQPGQPGLFF.

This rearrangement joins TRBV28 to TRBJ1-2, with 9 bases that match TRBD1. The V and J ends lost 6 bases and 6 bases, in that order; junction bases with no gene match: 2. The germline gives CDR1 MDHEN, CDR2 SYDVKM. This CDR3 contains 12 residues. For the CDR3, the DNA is TGTGCCAGCAGGCGGACAGGGGATGGCTACACCTTC. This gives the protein CASRRTGDGYTF.

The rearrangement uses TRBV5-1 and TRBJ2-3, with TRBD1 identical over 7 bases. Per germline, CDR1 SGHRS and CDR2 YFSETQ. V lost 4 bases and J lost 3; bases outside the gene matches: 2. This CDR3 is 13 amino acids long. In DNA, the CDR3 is TGCGCCAGCAGCCCGGACAGGACAGATACGCAGTATTTT. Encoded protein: CASSPDRTDTQYF. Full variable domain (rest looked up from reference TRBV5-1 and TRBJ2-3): KAGVTQTPRYLIKTRGQQVTLSCSPISGHRSVSWYQQTPGQGLQFLFEYFSETQRNKGNFPGRFSGRQFSNSRSEMNVSTLELGDSALYLCASSPDRTDTQYFGPGTRLTVL.

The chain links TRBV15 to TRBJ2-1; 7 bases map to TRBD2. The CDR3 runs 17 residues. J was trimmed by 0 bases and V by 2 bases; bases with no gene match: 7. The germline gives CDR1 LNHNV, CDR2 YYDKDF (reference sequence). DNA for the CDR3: TGTGCCACCAGCAGACCCCCGCCGGGGGGCTCCTACAATGAGCAGTTCTTC. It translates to CATSRPPPGGSYNEQFF.

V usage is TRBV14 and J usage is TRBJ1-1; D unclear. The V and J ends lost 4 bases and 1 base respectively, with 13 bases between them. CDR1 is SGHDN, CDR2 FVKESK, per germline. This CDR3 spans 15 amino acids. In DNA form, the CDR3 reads TGTGCCAGCAGCCTCGGACCGCGGGGGAACACTGAAGCTTTCTTT. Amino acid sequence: CASSLGPRGNTEAFF.

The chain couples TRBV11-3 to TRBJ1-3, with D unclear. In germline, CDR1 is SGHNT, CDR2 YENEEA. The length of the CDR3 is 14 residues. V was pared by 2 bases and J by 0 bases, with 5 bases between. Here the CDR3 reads CASSLSYSGNTIYF. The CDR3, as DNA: TGTGCCAGCAGCTTAAGTTACTCTGGAAACACCATATATTTT.

CDR3 nucleotide sequence: TGTGCCAGTAGTATACATGGGCAGCCCCAGCATTTT. This sequence encodes CASSIHGQPQHF. This chain uses TRBV19 with TRBJ1-5, with unresolved D. This CDR3 contains 12 residues. V was cut by 2 bases and J by 7 bases, with 6 bases left in between. Germline V gene lookup returns CDR1 LNHDA and CDR2 SQIVND (reference sequence). Complete variable domain (other parts from reference TRBV19 and TRBJ1-5): DGGITQSPKYLFRKEGQNVTLSCEQNLNHDAMYWYRQDPGQGLRLIYYSQIVNDFQKGDIAEGYSVSREKKESFPLTVTSAQKNPTAFYLCASSIHGQPQHFGDGTRLSIL.

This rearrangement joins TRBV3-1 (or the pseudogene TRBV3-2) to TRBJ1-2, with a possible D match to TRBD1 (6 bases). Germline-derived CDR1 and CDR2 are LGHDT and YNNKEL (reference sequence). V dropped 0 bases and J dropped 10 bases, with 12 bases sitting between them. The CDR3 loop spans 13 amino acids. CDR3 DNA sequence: TGTGCCAGCAGCCAAGATTTGCCAGGGGTCTACACCTTC. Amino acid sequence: CASSQDLPGVYTF.

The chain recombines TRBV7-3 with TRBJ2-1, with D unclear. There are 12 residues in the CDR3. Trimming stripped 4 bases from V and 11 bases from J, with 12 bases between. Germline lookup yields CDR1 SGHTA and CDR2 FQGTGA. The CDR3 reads CASSSNLDKQFF. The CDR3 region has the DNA TGTGCCAGCAGCTCCAACTTGGATAAGCAGTTCTTC.

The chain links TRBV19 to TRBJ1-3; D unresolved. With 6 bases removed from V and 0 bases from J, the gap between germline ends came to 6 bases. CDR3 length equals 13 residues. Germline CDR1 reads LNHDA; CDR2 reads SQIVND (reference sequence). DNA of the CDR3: TGTGCCAGTAGACATCTCTCTGGAAACACCATATATTTT. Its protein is CASRHLSGNTIYF.

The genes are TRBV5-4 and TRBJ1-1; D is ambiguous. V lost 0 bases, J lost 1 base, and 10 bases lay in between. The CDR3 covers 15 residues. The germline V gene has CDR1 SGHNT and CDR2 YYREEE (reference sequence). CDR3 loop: CASSLGGSENTEAFF. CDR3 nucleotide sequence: TGTGCCAGCAGCTTGGGAGGATCTGAGAACACTGAAGCTTTCTTT.

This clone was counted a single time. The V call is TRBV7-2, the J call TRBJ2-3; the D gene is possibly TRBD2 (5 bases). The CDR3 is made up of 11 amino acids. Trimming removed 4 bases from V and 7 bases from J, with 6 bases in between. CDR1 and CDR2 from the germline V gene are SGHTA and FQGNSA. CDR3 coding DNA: TGTGCCAGCAGCTCGGGAAATACGCAGTATTTT. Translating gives CASSSGNTQYF.